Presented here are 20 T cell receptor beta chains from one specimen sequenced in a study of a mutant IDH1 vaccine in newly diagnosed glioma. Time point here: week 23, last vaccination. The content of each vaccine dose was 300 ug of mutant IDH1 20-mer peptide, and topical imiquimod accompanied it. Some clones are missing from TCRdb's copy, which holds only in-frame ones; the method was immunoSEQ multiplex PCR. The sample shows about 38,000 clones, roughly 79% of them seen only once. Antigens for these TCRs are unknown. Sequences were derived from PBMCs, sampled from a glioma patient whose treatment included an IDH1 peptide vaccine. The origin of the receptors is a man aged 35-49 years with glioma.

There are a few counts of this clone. CDR3 sequence reads: CASSYRGAEAFF. CDR3 DNA: TGTGCCAGCAGTTACCGGGGCGCTGAAGCTTTCTTT. J is TRBJ1-1 and V is TRBV6-5; possibly TRBD1 for D (5 bases). Germline loops: CDR1 MNHEY, CDR2 SVGAGI. The CDR3 sequence is 12 residues long. Between the trimmed V and J ends, which lost 2 bases and 6 bases, there was a span of 7 bases.

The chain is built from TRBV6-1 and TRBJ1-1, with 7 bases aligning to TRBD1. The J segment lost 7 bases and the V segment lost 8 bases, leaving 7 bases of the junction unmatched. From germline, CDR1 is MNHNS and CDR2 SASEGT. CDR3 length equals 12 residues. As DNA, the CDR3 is TGTGCCAGCGGAACAGGGGCGGTTGAAGCTTTCTTT. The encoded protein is CASGTGAVEAFF.

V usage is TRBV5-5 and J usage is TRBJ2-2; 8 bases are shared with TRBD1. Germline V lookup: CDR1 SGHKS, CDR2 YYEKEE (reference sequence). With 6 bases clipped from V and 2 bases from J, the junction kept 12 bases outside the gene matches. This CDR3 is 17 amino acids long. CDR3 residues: CASKLGADRVNTGELFF. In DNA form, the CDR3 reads TGTGCCAGCAAGCTGGGCGCGGACAGGGTCAACACCGGGGAGCTGTTTTTT.

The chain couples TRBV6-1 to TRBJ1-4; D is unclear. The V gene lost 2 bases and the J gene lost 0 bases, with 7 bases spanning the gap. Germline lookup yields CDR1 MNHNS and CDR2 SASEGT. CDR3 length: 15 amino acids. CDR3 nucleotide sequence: TGTGCCAGCAGTGAACGGCCTACAACTAATGAAAAACTGTTTTTT. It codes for CASSERPTTNEKLFF.

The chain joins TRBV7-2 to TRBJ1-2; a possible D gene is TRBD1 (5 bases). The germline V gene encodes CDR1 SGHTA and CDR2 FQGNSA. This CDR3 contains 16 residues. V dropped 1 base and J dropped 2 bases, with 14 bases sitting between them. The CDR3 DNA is TGTGCCAGCAGCTTAGTAGGAGGGGTGTCCAACTATGGCTACACCTTC. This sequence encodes CASSLVGGVSNYGYTF.

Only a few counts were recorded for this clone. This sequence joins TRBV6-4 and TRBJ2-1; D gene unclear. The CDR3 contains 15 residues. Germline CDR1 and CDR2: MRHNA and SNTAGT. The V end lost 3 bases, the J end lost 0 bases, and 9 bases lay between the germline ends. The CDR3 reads CASSEEVDSYNEQFF. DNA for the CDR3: TGTGCCAGCAGTGAAGAGGTAGACTCCTACAATGAGCAGTTCTTC.

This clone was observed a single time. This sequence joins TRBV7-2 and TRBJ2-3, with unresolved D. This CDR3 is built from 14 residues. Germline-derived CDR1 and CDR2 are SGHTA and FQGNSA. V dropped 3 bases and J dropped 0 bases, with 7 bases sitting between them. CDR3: CASSFVDSTDTQYF. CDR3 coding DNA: TGTGCCAGCAGCTTCGTCGACAGCACAGATACGCAGTATTTT.

As DNA, the CDR3 is TGCGCCAGCAGCTTGGTTGTTGAAAGACAGGTCCGACCATGGGATACGCAGTATTTT. Its translation is CASSLVVERQVRPWDTQYF. The chain has TRBV5-1 and TRBJ2-3; weak D call: TRBD1 (6 bases). This CDR3 comprises 19 residues. Germline-derived CDR1 and CDR2 are SGHRS and YFSETQ. The V end lost 0 bases, the J end lost 6 bases, and 26 bases lay between the germline ends.

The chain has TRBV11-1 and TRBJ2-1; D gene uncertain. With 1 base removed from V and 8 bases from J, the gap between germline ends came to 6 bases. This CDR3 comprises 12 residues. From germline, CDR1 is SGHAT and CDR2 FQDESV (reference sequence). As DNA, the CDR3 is TGTGCCAGCAGCTTAGGGTTGTATGAGCAGTTCTTC. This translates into CASSLGLYEQFF.

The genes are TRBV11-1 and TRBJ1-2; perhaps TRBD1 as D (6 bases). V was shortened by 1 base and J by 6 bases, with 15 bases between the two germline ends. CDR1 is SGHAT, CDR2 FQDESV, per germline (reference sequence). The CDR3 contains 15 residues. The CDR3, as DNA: TGTGCCAGCAGCTTAGATGGGGGGGCGCCGGATGGCTACACCTTC. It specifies CASSLDGGAPDGYTF.

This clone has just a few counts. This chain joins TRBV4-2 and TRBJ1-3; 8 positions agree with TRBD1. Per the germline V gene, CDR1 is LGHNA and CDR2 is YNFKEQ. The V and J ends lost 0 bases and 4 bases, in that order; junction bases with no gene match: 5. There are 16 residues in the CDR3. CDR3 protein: CASSQEDREGGNTIYF. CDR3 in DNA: TGTGCCAGCAGCCAAGAGGACAGGGAGGGCGGAAACACCATATATTTT.

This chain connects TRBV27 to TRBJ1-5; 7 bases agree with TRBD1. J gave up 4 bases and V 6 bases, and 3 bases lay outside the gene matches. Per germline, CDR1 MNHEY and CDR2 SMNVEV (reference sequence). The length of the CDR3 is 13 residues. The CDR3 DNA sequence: TGTGCCAGCAGCGAGGGACAGAATCAGCCCCAGCATTTT. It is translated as CASSEGQNQPQHF.

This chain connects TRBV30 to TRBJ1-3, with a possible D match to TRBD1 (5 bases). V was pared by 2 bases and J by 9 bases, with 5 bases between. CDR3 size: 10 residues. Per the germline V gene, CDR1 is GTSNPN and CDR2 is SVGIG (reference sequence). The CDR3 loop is CAWSRGTIYF. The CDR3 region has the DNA TGTGCCTGGAGTAGGGGCACCATATATTTT. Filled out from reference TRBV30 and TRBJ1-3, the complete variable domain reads SQTIHQWPATLVQPVGSPLSLECTVEGTSNPNLYWYRQAAGRGLQLLFYSVGIGQISSEVPQNLSASRPQDRQFILSSKKLLLSDSGFYLCAWSRGTIYFGEGSWLTVV.

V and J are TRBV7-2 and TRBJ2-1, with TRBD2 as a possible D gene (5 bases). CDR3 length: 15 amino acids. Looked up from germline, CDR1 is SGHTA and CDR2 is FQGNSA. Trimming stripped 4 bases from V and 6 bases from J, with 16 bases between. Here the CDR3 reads CASSSEGISLNEQFF. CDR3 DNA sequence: TGTGCCAGCAGCTCCGAGGGTATTTCCCTCAATGAGCAGTTCTTC.

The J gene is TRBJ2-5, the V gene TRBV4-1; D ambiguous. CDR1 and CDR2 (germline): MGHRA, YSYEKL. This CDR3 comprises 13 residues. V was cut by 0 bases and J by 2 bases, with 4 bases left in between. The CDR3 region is CASSQDEQETQYF. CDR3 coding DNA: TGCGCCAGCAGCCAAGACGAGCAAGAGACCCAGTACTTC.

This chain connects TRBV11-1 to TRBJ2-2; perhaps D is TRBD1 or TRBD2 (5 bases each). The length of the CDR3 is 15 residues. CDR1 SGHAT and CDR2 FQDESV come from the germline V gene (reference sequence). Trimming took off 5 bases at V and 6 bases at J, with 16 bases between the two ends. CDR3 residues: CASSPTEGWPGELFF. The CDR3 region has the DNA TGTGCCAGCAGCCCAACCGAGGGGTGGCCCGGGGAGCTGTTTTTT. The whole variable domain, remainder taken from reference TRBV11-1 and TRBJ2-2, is EAEVAQSPRYKITEKSQAVAFWCDPISGHATLYWYRQILGQGPELLVQFQDESVVDDSQLPKDRFSAERLKGVDSTLKIQPAELGDSAMYLCASSPTEGWPGELFFGEGSRLTVL.

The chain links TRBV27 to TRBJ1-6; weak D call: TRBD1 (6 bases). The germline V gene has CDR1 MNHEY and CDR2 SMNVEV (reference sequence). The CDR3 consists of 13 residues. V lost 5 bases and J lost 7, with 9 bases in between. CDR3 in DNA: TGTGCCAGCAGTAGGGGGTGGAATTCACCCCTCCACTTT. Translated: CASSRGWNSPLHF.

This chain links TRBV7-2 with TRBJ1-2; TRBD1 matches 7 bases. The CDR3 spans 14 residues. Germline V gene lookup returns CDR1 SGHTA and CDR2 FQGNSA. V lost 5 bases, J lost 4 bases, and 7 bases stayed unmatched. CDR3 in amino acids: CASSASTGSYGYTF. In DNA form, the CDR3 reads TGTGCCAGCAGCGCGTCGACAGGGTCCTATGGCTACACCTTC. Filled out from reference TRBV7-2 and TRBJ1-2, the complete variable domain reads GAGVSQSPSNKVTEKGKDVELRCDPISGHTALYWYRQSLGQGLEFLIYFQGNSAPDKSGLPSDRFSAERTGGSVSTLTIQRTQQEDSAVYLCASSASTGSYGYTFGSGTRLTVV.

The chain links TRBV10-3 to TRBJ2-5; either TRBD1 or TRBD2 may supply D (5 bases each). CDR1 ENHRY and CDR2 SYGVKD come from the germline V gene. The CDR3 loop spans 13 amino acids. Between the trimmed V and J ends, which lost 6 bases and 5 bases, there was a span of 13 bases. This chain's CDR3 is CAISRDPKETQYF. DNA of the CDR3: TGTGCCATCAGCCGGGACCCCAAGGAGACCCAGTACTTC.

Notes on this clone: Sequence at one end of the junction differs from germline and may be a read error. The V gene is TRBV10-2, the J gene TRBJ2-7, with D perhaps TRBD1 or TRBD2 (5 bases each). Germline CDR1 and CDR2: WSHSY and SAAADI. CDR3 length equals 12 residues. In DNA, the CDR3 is TGCGCCAGCAGTGAGTCACGATGGGGGTCTGACTTC. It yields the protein CASSESRWGSDF.